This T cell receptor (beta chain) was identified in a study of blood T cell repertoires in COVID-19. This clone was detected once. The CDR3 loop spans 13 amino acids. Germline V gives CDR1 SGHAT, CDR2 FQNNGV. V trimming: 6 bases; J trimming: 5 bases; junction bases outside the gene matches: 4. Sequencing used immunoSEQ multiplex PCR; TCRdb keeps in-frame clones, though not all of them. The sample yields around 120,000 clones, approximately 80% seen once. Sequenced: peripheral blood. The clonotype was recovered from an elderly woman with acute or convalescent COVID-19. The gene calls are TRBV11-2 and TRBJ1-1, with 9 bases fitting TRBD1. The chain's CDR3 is CASRFGTGTEAFF. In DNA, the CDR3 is TGTGCCAGCAGATTTGGGACAGGGACTGAAGCTTTCTTT. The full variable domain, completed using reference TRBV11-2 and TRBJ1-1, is EAGVAQSPRYKIIEKRQSVAFWCNPISGHATLYWYQQILGQGPKLLIQFQNNGVVDDSQLPKDRFSAERLKGVDSTLKIQPAKLEDSAVYLCASRFGTGTEAFFGQGTRLTVV.